This is a list of T cell receptor beta chains from one sample in a study of CD8+ T cells in alopecia areata. The protocol was immunoSEQ multiplex PCR, while the TCRdb copy is restricted to in-frame clones and leaves out a portion. The sample consists of roughly 210,000 clones, approximately 45% of them appearing once. The source material was CD4+ T cells sorted from blood, sampled at approximately week 39, from a patient treated with tofacitinib. Every receptor here comes from a human donor with alopecia areata. Both conserved end residues are part of each CDR3. Fields, in order: clone size, J gene, D gene, V gene, CDR3 protein, CDR3 DNA. The D gene is left open where the match is weak. Rows give clone size only sometimes, using once, few, many, or a class for an expanded clone.

clone_size: NA; j_call: TRBJ2-1; d_call: NA; v_call: TRBV2; cdr3_aa: CASPDAASKGYNEQFF; cdr3_nt: TGTGCCAGCCCCGATGCGGCTAGTAAGGGATACAATGAGCAGTTCTTC
clone_size: NA; j_call: TRBJ1-3; d_call: NA; v_call: TRBV30; cdr3_aa: CAWSVTVGRYF; cdr3_nt: TGTGCCTGGAGTGTTACAGTCGGACGGTATTTT
clone_size: few; j_call: TRBJ2-5; d_call: NA; v_call: TRBV2; cdr3_aa: CASSPTYQETQYF; cdr3_nt: TGTGCCAGCAGTCCGACTTACCAAGAGACCCAGTACTTC
clone_size: NA; j_call: TRBJ2-7; d_call: TRBD2; v_call: TRBV7-2; cdr3_aa: CASSPSGDRLEQYF; cdr3_nt: TGTGCCAGCAGCCCGAGCGGGGACCGGCTCGAGCAGTACTTC
clone_size: NA; j_call: TRBJ2-6; d_call: NA; v_call: TRBV5-1; cdr3_aa: CASSLGTSNVLTF; cdr3_nt: TGCGCCAGCAGCCTTGGGACCTCCAACGTCCTGACTTTC
clone_size: many; j_call: TRBJ2-7; d_call: TRBD2; v_call: TRBV10-3; cdr3_aa: CAISAGVAGGSSYEQYF; cdr3_nt: TGTGCCATCAGTGCCGGTGTGGCGGGAGGGAGCTCCTACGAGCAGTACTTC
clone_size: NA; j_call: TRBJ2-1; d_call: NA; v_call: TRBV29-1; cdr3_aa: CSVEGLGRESYNEQFF; cdr3_nt: TGCAGCGTTGAAGGGTTGGGCAGGGAGTCCTACAATGAGCAGTTCTTC
clone_size: NA; j_call: TRBJ2-5; d_call: NA; v_call: TRBV7-2; cdr3_aa: CASSLGPGSAQYF; cdr3_nt: TGTGCCAGCAGCTTAGGTCCGGGTTCGGCCCAGTACTTC
clone_size: few; j_call: TRBJ2-7; d_call: NA; v_call: TRBV25-1; cdr3_aa: CASTTGVGHEQYF; cdr3_nt: TGTGCCAGCACAACGGGAGTCGGCCACGAGCAGTACTTC
clone_size: NA; j_call: TRBJ2-3; d_call: NA; v_call: TRBV5-1; cdr3_aa: CASSLVQDTQYF; cdr3_nt: TGCGCCAGCAGCTTGGTACAAGATACGCAGTATTTT
clone_size: NA; j_call: TRBJ2-3; d_call: TRBD1; v_call: TRBV5-4; cdr3_aa: CASSLPGGDTQYF; cdr3_nt: TGTGCCAGCAGTCTCCCAGGGGGAGATACGCAGTATTTT
clone_size: many; j_call: TRBJ1-2; d_call: NA; v_call: TRBV27; cdr3_aa: CASSLSSRVSYGYTF; cdr3_nt: TGTGCCAGCAGTTTATCGTCCAGGGTGAGCTATGGCTACACCTTC
clone_size: NA; j_call: TRBJ2-1; d_call: NA; v_call: TRBV2; cdr3_aa: CASSRRAGSYNEQFF; cdr3_nt: TGTGCCAGCAGTAGGAGAGCGGGCTCCTACAATGAGCAGTTCTTC
clone_size: NA; j_call: TRBJ2-5; d_call: NA; v_call: TRBV27; cdr3_aa: CASRGDRPVQYF; cdr3_nt: TGTGCCAGCAGGGGGGACCGCCCGGTGCAGTACTTC
clone_size: few; j_call: TRBJ2-3; d_call: NA; v_call: TRBV11-2; cdr3_aa: CASSPYNTDTQYF; cdr3_nt: TGTGCCAGCAGCCCATACAACACAGATACGCAGTATTTT
clone_size: NA; j_call: TRBJ2-7; d_call: NA; v_call: TRBV6-1; cdr3_aa: CASSSPNEQYF; cdr3_nt: TGTGCCAGCAGTTCCCCAAACGAGCAGTACTTC
clone_size: few; j_call: TRBJ1-1; d_call: TRBD1; v_call: TRBV23-1; cdr3_aa: CASSQGTVNTEAFF; cdr3_nt: TGCGCCAGCAGTCAGGGGACAGTGAACACTGAAGCTTTCTTT
clone_size: NA; j_call: TRBJ1-4; d_call: TRBD1; v_call: TRBV19; cdr3_aa: CASSLRGRGNEKLFF; cdr3_nt: TGTGCCAGTAGCCTCAGGGGGCGCGGTAATGAAAAACTGTTTTTT
clone_size: NA; j_call: TRBJ2-3; d_call: TRBD2; v_call: TRBV5-4; cdr3_aa: CASSYPAGVRTDTQYF; cdr3_nt: TGTGCCAGCAGTTACCCAGCGGGAGTCAGGACAGATACGCAGTATTTT
clone_size: few; j_call: TRBJ2-7; d_call: NA; v_call: TRBV28; cdr3_aa: CASSLSGFEQYF; cdr3_nt: TGTGCCAGCAGCCTCTCAGGGTTCGAGCAGTACTTC
clone_size: few; j_call: TRBJ2-7; d_call: NA; v_call: TRBV7-8; cdr3_aa: CASSFRQSSYEQYF; cdr3_nt: TGTGCCAGCAGCTTTCGACAGAGCTCCTACGAGCAGTACTTC
clone_size: NA; j_call: TRBJ2-5; d_call: TRBD2; v_call: TRBV4-1; cdr3_aa: CASSQLTSRQETQYF; cdr3_nt: TGCGCCAGCAGCCAACTGACTAGCAGACAAGAGACCCAGTACTTC
clone_size: NA; j_call: TRBJ1-2; d_call: TRBD1; v_call: TRBV29-1; cdr3_aa: CSVAQGATNYGYTF; cdr3_nt: TGCAGCGTTGCTCAGGGGGCAACTAACTATGGCTACACCTTC
clone_size: NA; j_call: TRBJ2-7; d_call: NA; v_call: TRBV5-4; cdr3_aa: CASRPRGIPSYEQYF; cdr3_nt: TGTGCCAGCAGACCCCGGGGGATTCCCTCCTACGAGCAGTACTTC
clone_size: NA; j_call: TRBJ1-1; d_call: NA; v_call: TRBV20-1; cdr3_aa: CSVGTEAFF; cdr3_nt: TGCAGTGTGGGGACTGAAGCTTTCTTT
clone_size: NA; j_call: TRBJ2-7; d_call: NA; v_call: TRBV29-1; cdr3_aa: CSVLSGGYEQYF; cdr3_nt: TGCAGCGTCCTGAGTGGCGGCTACGAGCAGTACTTC
clone_size: NA; j_call: TRBJ2-5; d_call: NA; v_call: TRBV5-1; cdr3_aa: CASSYGQIQETQYF; cdr3_nt: TGCGCCAGCAGCTACGGACAAATTCAAGAGACCCAGTACTTC
clone_size: NA; j_call: TRBJ2-7; d_call: NA; v_call: TRBV7-9; cdr3_aa: CASSYRSGSRIYEQYF; cdr3_nt: TGTGCCAGCAGCTACCGTTCAGGTTCTAGGATCTACGAGCAGTACTTC
clone_size: NA; j_call: TRBJ1-5; d_call: TRBD1; v_call: TRBV7-8; cdr3_aa: CASSSLRLGQGDQPQHF; cdr3_nt: TGTGCCAGCAGCTCCCTAAGACTCGGACAGGGGGATCAGCCCCAGCATTTT
clone_size: NA; j_call: TRBJ2-5; d_call: NA; v_call: TRBV28; cdr3_aa: CASTPKNGASASQYF; cdr3_nt: TGTGCCAGCACCCCCAAGAACGGAGCATCGGCCAGCCAGTACTTC
clone_size: few; j_call: TRBJ2-7; d_call: NA; v_call: TRBV29-1; cdr3_aa: CSVTLGAAGNEQYF; cdr3_nt: TGCAGCGTCACCCTGGGGGCGGCTGGGAACGAGCAGTACTTC